The T cell receptor (beta chain) described here comes from a study of tumor T cells in aggressive B-cell lymphoma. Assay: immunoSEQ multiplex PCR; the TCRdb copy retains only in-frame clones and omits some. The sample yields under 200 clones, over 60% seen once. Sequencing was carried out using tumor tissue. The receptor was derived from an adult with diffuse large B cell lymphoma.

The CDR3 DNA sequence: TGTGCCAGCAGTTTAGCGACAGGGCCATCCTACGAGCAGTACTTC. Amino acid sequence: CASSLATGPSYEQYF. The V call is TRBV27, the J call TRBJ2-7; TRBD1 matches at 7 bases. The CDR3 extends over 15 amino acids. Germline values: CDR1 MNHEY, CDR2 SMNVEV (reference sequence). V dropped 2 bases and J dropped 1; count of bases not matched to a gene: 5.